The present entry profiles one T cell receptor beta chain with its context. Data came from immunoSEQ multiplex PCR; TCRdb stores just in-frame clones and leaves some out. The sample has more than 45,000 clones, nearly 90% seen once. V lost 6 bases, J lost 4 bases, and 4 bases stayed unmatched. Germline lookup yields CDR1 MNHEY and CDR2 SVGAGI. The CDR3 has 15 amino acids. This sample was taken from a study of T cells in tuberculosis. Background on the study: Sequenced TCRs come from CD1B-GMM tetramer-binding T cells.

Study results and caveats: Some low-affinity tetramer-binding T cells may be absent from this sample.

Sorting used thawed, overnight-rested PBMC stained with anti-CD3, a viability dye and GMM-loaded CD1B tetramer. The lipid loaded on the CD1B tetramers was C32 glucose monomycolate from Rhodococcus equi. PBMC for tetramer sorting were first depleted of CD14-expressing monocytes. Each donor contributed some 100,000 sorted tetramer-negative cells. The sequencing input was CD1b-GMM tetramer-negative cells sorted from PBMCs. This clonotype originated in an adult woman with latent tuberculosis. This chain joins TRBV6-5 and TRBJ2-1; 12 positions agree with TRBD2. CDR3 residues: CASSSGTSGYNEQFF. The CDR3 region has the DNA TGTGCCAGCAGCTCCGGGACTAGCGGGTACAATGAGCAGTTCTTC.